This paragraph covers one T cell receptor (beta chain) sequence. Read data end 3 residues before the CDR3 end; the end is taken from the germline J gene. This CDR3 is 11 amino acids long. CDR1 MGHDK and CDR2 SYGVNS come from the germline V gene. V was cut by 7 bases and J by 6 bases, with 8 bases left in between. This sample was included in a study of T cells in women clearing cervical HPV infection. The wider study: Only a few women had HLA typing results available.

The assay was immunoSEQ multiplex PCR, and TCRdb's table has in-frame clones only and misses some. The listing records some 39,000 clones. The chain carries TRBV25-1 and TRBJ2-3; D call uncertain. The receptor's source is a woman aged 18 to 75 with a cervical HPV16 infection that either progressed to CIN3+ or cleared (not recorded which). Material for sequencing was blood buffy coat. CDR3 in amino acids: CASTGGDTQYF. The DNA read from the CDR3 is TGTGCCAGCACAGGTGGGGATACG.